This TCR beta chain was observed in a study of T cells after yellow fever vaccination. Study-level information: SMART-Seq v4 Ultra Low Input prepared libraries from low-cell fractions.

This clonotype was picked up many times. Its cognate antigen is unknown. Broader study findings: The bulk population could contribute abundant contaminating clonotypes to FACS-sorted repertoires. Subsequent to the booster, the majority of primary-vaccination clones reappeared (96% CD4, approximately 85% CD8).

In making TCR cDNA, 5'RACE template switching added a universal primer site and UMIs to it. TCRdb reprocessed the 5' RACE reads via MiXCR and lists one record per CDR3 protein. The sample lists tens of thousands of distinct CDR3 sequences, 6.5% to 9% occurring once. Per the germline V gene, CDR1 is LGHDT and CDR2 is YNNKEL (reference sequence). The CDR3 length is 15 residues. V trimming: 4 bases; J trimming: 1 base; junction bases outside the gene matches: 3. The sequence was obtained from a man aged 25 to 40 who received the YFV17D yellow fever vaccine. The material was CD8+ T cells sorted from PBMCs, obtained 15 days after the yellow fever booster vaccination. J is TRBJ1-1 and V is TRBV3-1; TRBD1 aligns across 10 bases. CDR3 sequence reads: CASSRTGGGNTEAFF. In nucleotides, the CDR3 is TGTGCCAGCAGCCGGACAGGGGGAGGGAACACTGAAGCTTTCTTT.